This TCR beta chain was obtained from a study of regulatory T cells in long-lasting Graves disease. With iRepertoire HTBI primers and Arm-PCR of CDR3 regions, TCR beta libraries were built. Using its own MiXCR run on the multiplex PCR reads, TCRdb lists one record per CDR3 protein. The sample consists of about 340,000 distinct CDR3 sequences, around a fifth of them appearing once. Indicated time point: persistent/refractory GD, antithyroid drugs over 5 years with positive TRAb. After RNA was extracted from PBMCs, the TCR library was made from it. After removal of 4 bases from V and 6 bases from J, the junction contained 8 bases not matched to a gene. This CDR3 has 15 residues. The germline V gene encodes CDR1 LNHDA and CDR2 SQIVND (reference sequence).

The origin of this receptor is a female donor with Graves disease. The chain employs TRBV19 and TRBJ1-5, with 8 bases that match TRBD1. Sequencing used peripheral blood mononuclear cells (PBMCs), obtained when the disease was refractory, from a patient treated with antithyroid drugs. This CDR3 reads CASSTSGGGGQPQHF. DNA for the CDR3: TGTGCCAGTAGTACCTCAGGGGGCGGCGGTCAGCCCCAGCATTTT.